A single sample is the source of the 11 T cell receptor beta chains below, sequenced in a study of identical twins. Each CDR3 protein gets one entry after TCRdb re-called the 5' RACE reads with MiXCR. Of 240,000 or so distinct CDR3 sequences in the sample, about 13% are singletons; the top ten hold 4%. The same sample was also used in a study of yellow fever vaccine responses in identical twins.

Sequences were obtained from memory (CD45RO+) T cells sorted from blood. These receptors were collected from a woman aged 18-30 years in good health.

This clonotype was counted a few times. The chain carries TRBV15 and TRBJ2-6; D perhaps matches TRBD2 (5 bases). V lost 3 bases and J lost 0, with 12 bases in between. CDR3 length: 17 amino acids. Germline assignment: CDR1 LNHNV and CDR2 YYDKDF (reference sequence). The CDR3 nucleotides read TGTGCCACCAGCAGGGGAGAAAAAACCTCTGGGGCCAACGTCCTGACTTTC. This translates into CATSRGEKTSGANVLTF.

This clonotype came up many times. The chain couples TRBV10-3 to TRBJ1-1; D not resolved. Germline-derived CDR1 and CDR2 are ENHRY and SYGVKD. V lost 2 bases, J lost 6 bases, and 13 bases lay in between. The CDR3 is 14 amino acids. CDR3 DNA sequence: TGTGCCATCAGTGAGAATTTCGAAGGTTCTGAAGCTTTCTTT. This gives the protein CAISENFEGSEAFF.

The genes are TRBV20-1 and TRBJ2-7; D might be TRBD2 (6 bases). CDR1 and CDR2 from the germline V gene are DFQATT and SNEGSKA (reference sequence). V lost 6 bases and J lost 5, with 14 bases in between. The CDR3 spans 12 residues. CDR3 nucleotides: TGCAGTGCCCCGCCCCCGGGGGACGAGCAGTACTTC. Translated, it gives CSAPPPGDEQYF.

In its sample, this clonotype was seen many times. The gene calls are TRBV4-2 and TRBJ1-2; D ambiguous. The germline V gene encodes CDR1 LGHNA and CDR2 YNFKEQ. Between the trimmed V and J ends, which lost 4 bases and 5 bases, there was a span of 17 bases. The CDR3 has 15 amino acids. CDR3 in DNA: TGTGCCAGCAGCCGACCTGAGATACTATTATATGGCTACACCTTC. Amino acid sequence: CASSRPEILLYGYTF.

This clonotype was observed at least ten times. The CDR3 loop reads CASSLVGGASTEAFF. In nucleotides, the CDR3 is TGCGCCAGCAGCTTGGTTGGGGGGGCCTCGACTGAAGCTTTCTTT. This chain uses TRBV5-1 with TRBJ1-1, with D maybe TRBD1 (6 bases). With 0 bases removed from V and 5 bases from J, the gap between germline ends came to 14 bases. CDR1 SGHRS and CDR2 YFSETQ come from the germline V gene. The CDR3 contains 15 residues.

This clonotype qualifies as medium-sized (0.01 to 0.1%). The V call is TRBV7-9, the J call TRBJ2-2; 12 positions agree with TRBD1. The V gene end was trimmed by 6 bases and the J gene end by 9 bases; junction bases not matched to a gene: 11. Germline lookup yields CDR1 SEHNR and CDR2 FQNEAQ (reference sequence). This CDR3 has 16 amino acids. CDR3 in amino acids: CASRSGQGAANRELFF. The CDR3 DNA sequence: TGTGCCAGCAGATCGGGACAGGGGGCCGCTAACAGGGAGCTGTTTTTT.

There are a few counts of this clonotype. The rearrangement links TRBV29-1 to TRBJ2-7; 11 nucleotides agree with TRBD1. The V segment lost 4 bases and the J segment 4 bases; nucleotides outside the gene matches: 6. Germline V gene data show CDR1 as SQVTM and CDR2 as ANQGSEA. CDR3 length: 14 amino acids. CDR3 loop: CSVARDRGSYEQYF. DNA for the CDR3: TGCAGCGTTGCGCGGGACAGGGGGAGTTACGAGCAGTACTTC.

This clonotype was seen a few times. The rearrangement links TRBV18 to TRBJ1-2; D perhaps matches TRBD1 (5 bases). Trimming removed 7 bases from V and 1 base from J, with 13 bases in between. Germline CDR1 KGHSH, CDR2 LQKENI. The CDR3 is 14 amino acids. CDR3 loop: CASFGGRDNYGYTF. The CDR3 nucleotides are TGTGCCAGCTTCGGGGGTCGGGATAACTATGGCTACACCTTC.

The rearrangement joins TRBV20-1 to TRBJ2-7; D may be TRBD1 (5 bases). This CDR3 contains 15 residues. V dropped 0 bases and J dropped 3 bases, with 15 bases sitting between them. Per germline, CDR1 DFQATT and CDR2 SNEGSKA (reference sequence). CDR3 sequence reads: CSARDGSGLRYEQYF. CDR3 bases: TGCAGTGCTAGAGATGGGTCAGGGCTTCGCTACGAGCAGTACTTC.

This clonotype was seen at least ten times. The CDR3 region has the DNA TGCAGTGCGGAGAAAAGGTTGTCCGAGGGGCAGTTCTTC. This translates into CSAEKRLSEGQFF. V gene TRBV20-1 combines with J gene TRBJ2-1, with D maybe TRBD2 (5 bases). Trimming removed 6 bases at V and 12 bases at J, with 21 bases between. Germline V gene sequence: CDR1 DFQATT, CDR2 SNEGSKA (reference sequence). This CDR3 has 13 amino acids.

The chain carries TRBV5-6 and TRBJ2-1, with D hard to call. This CDR3 is 13 amino acids long. Between the trimmed V and J ends, which lost 2 bases and 10 bases, there was a span of 13 bases. Germline V lookup: CDR1 SGHDT, CDR2 YYEEEE. The CDR3: CASSFGSGREQFF. DNA of the CDR3: TGTGCCAGCAGCTTCGGGTCGGGTCGAGAGCAGTTCTTC.